Listed here are 23 T cell receptor beta chains from one sample, sequenced in a study of human T cells and chemical hapten exposure. As for time point: patch test 2, 6 weeks after DPC sensitization. This sample's treatment: therapeutic diphenylcyclopropenone sensitization with weekly scalp DPC. Using its own MiXCR run on the RACE reads, TCRdb lists one record per CDR3 protein. The sample yields some 80,000 distinct CDR3 sequences, roughly 10% seen once. Material: whole blood, obtained in connection with sensitization to the hapten diphenylcyclopropenone (DPC). The receptors here all came from a woman between 25 and 40 years old with alopecia areata. Some clones in this sample may be carry-over from other donors' samples.

This clonotype was recorded many times. The chain links TRBV6-5 to TRBJ2-3; TRBD2 matches at 10 bases. With 2 bases clipped from V and 2 bases from J, the junction kept 7 bases outside the gene matches. The CDR3 length is 17 residues. Germline V gene sequence: CDR1 MNHEY, CDR2 SVGAGI. The CDR3 bases are TGTGCCAGCAGTTACCGCCGAAGCGGGAGGGCCACAGATACGCAGTATTTT. Translated: CASSYRRSGRATDTQYF.

This clonotype has at least ten counts. The chain employs TRBV11-3 and TRBJ1-1; 7 bases map to TRBD1. Germline assignment: CDR1 SGHNT and CDR2 YENEEA. The V and J ends lost 2 bases and 0 bases, in that order; junction bases with no gene match: 6. The CDR3 is made up of 16 amino acids. The CDR3 DNA is TGTGCCAGCAGCTTATATGGGGGACAGATGAACACTGAAGCTTTCTTT. Encoded protein: CASSLYGGQMNTEAFF.

There are many counts of this clonotype. The chain has TRBV4-2 and TRBJ1-2; 12 bases are shared with TRBD1. Looked up from germline, CDR1 is LGHNA and CDR2 is YNFKEQ. Trimming took 2 bases from V and 2 from J; bases not matched to a gene: 12. The CDR3 is 19 amino acids. The CDR3 spells CASSQTPPGQGAINYGYTF. In nucleotides, the CDR3 is TGTGCCAGCAGCCAAACGCCTCCGGGACAGGGGGCGATCAACTATGGCTACACCTTC.

This clonotype occurred many times. The gene calls are TRBV5-1 and TRBJ2-2, with 7 bases aligning to TRBD2. The CDR3 totals 16 residues. The V gene end was trimmed by 4 bases and the J gene end by 1 base; junction bases not matched to a gene: 7. Germline lookup yields CDR1 SGHRS and CDR2 YFSETQ. The CDR3 sequence is CASSPDPSGNTGELFF. DNA for the CDR3: TGCGCCAGCAGCCCCGACCCTAGCGGGAACACCGGGGAGCTGTTTTTT.

This clonotype has at least ten counts. This chain connects TRBV7-2 to TRBJ2-5; 7 bases match TRBD2. The CDR3 is 15 amino acids. V lost 1 base, J lost 2 bases, and 4 bases stayed unmatched. CDR1 is SGHTA, CDR2 FQGNSA, per germline. CDR3 nucleotide sequence: TGTGCCAGCAGCTTAGGCGGACTAGGACAAGAGACCCAGTACTTC. Residues: CASSLGGLGQETQYF.

The table lists this clonotype with many counts. CDR3 region: CASSPGQGNEKLFF. The CDR3 coding sequence is TGCGCCAGCAGCCCCGGACAGGGGAATGAAAAACTGTTTTTT. V gene TRBV5-1 combines with J gene TRBJ1-4; TRBD1 matches 9 bases. The CDR3 loop spans 14 amino acids. Looked up from germline, CDR1 is SGHRS and CDR2 is YFSETQ. With V trimmed by 4 bases and J by 5 bases, 3 bases remained unmatched.

The sample holds a few counts of this clonotype. The chain has TRBV7-8 and TRBJ1-4; no clear D gene. Germline CDR1 and CDR2: SGHVS and FQNEAQ. Trimming cost V 4 bases and J 1 base, with 4 bases left between them. This CDR3 has 13 residues. In nucleotides, the CDR3 is TGTGCCAGCAGCTGGGTAACTAATGAAAAACTGTTTTTT. As protein: CASSWVTNEKLFF. The full variable domain, rest sourced from reference TRBV7-8 and TRBJ1-4, is GAGVSQSPRYKVAKRGQDVALRCDPISGHVSLFWYQQALGQGPEFLTYFQNEAQLDKSGLPSDRFFAERPEGSVSTLKIQRTQQEDSAVYLCASSWVTNEKLFFGSGTQLSVL.

In this sample, this clonotype turned up many times. The V gene is TRBV12-3 or TRBV12-4, the J gene TRBJ2-1, with 8 bases fitting TRBD2. CDR3 length: 16 amino acids. J was trimmed by 4 bases and V by 5 bases; bases with no gene match: 10. CDR3 sequence reads: CASSPLAGRNYNEQFF. CDR3 bases: TGTGCCAGCAGTCCCTTAGCGGGAAGAAATTACAATGAGCAGTTCTTC.

This clonotype occurred a few times. The chain combines TRBV29-1 with TRBJ2-1; perhaps D is TRBD1 or TRBD2 (5 bases each). CDR1 is SQVTM, CDR2 ANQGSEA, per germline. The CDR3 loop spans 15 amino acids. Trimming pared 4 bases from V and 2 bases from J, leaving 15 bases between. The CDR3 loop is CSVGPIVGAYNEQFF. The CDR3 nucleotides are TGCAGCGTTGGACCGATCGTGGGGGCCTACAATGAGCAGTTCTTC.

This clonotype appeared many times. The CDR3 is CASSKGGKGAPYEQYF. CDR3 in DNA: TGTGCCAGCAGCAAAGGGGGGAAAGGGGCGCCCTACGAGCAGTACTTC. V is TRBV21-1 and J is TRBJ2-7; TRBD1, the table's D call, was not compared with the DNA. TRBV21-1 represents a pseudogene. The CDR3 runs 16 residues.

The rearrangement uses TRBV28 and TRBJ1-2; no reliable D call. V was trimmed by 8 bases and J by 4 bases, leaving 11 bases between them. Germline V gene data show CDR1 as MDHEN and CDR2 as SYDVKM. The CDR3 has 12 residues. The DNA of the CDR3 is TGTGCCAGCGAAGGGTTGTCCTATGGCTACACCTTC. The encoded protein is CASEGLSYGYTF.

The sample holds many counts of this clonotype. V usage is TRBV12-3 or TRBV12-4 and J usage is TRBJ1-5; no definite D call. The ends were cut back, 3 bases at V and 4 bases at J, with 7 bases in the middle. CDR3 size: 13 residues. As DNA, the CDR3 is TGTGCCAGCAGTTTTCGGGAAAATCAGCCCCAGCATTTT. It is translated as CASSFRENQPQHF.

The gene calls are TRBV9 and TRBJ1-5; D remains ambiguous. V dropped 0 bases and J dropped 3 bases, with 10 bases sitting between them. Germline V gene sequence: CDR1 SGDLS, CDR2 YYNGEE. The CDR3 has 15 residues. The DNA of the CDR3 is TGTGCCAGCAGCGTAGATATGGCGCTCAATCAGCCCCAGCATTTT. Translating it yields CASSVDMALNQPQHF.

This clonotype was recorded a few times. This chain links TRBV7-8 with TRBJ1-4; D perhaps matches TRBD1 (6 bases). The germline gives CDR1 SGHVS, CDR2 FQNEAQ. This CDR3 has 16 residues. The germline V and J ends were trimmed by 2 bases and 2 bases, with 12 bases remaining between them. The CDR3: CASSLYGGRTNEKLFF. In DNA form, the CDR3 reads TGTGCCAGCAGCTTATATGGGGGCAGGACTAATGAAAAACTGTTTTTT.

A few counts support this clonotype. The V call is TRBV6-4, the J call TRBJ2-3, with TRBD2 identical over 7 bases. Germline trimming cut 0 bases from V and 1 base from J; bases unmatched to any gene: 4. This CDR3 contains 16 residues. Germline V gene lookup returns CDR1 MRHNA and CDR2 SNTAGT. The CDR3 sequence: CASSDSPSGGTDTQYF. The CDR3 nucleotides read TGTGCCAGCAGTGACTCCCCCAGCGGGGGCACAGATACGCAGTATTTT.

Ten or more counts support this clonotype. This chain links TRBV29-1 with TRBJ2-2; unclear D gene. Germline V gene lookup returns CDR1 SQVTM and CDR2 ANQGSEA. This CDR3 region has 14 residues. Trimming took 4 bases from V and 0 from J, leaving 9 bases between them. CDR3 in amino acids: CSVGLGSNTGELFF. The DNA for the CDR3 is TGCAGCGTTGGTCTGGGCTCGAACACCGGGGAGCTGTTTTTT.

This clonotype has a handful of counts. This chain joins TRBV4-3 and TRBJ1-6; tentative D call: TRBD1 (5 bases). This CDR3 has 20 amino acids. The germline CDR1 and CDR2 sequences are LGHNA and YSLEER. V lost 0 bases, J lost 7 bases, and 25 bases lay in between. CDR3 DNA sequence: TGCGCCAGCAGCCAAGAGGACCCCGGGCCGGGGGAAGAGGGGAATTCACCCCTCCACTTT. Protein sequence: CASSQEDPGPGEEGNSPLHF.

This clonotype was seen only a few times. The V and J genes are TRBV7-9 and TRBJ2-7; maybe TRBD2 (7 bases). Per the germline V gene, CDR1 is SEHNR and CDR2 is FQNEAQ (reference sequence). This CDR3 has 14 residues. Trimming removed 1 base from V and 6 bases from J, with 13 bases in between. In nucleotides, the CDR3 is TGTGCCAGCAGCTTAGGAACAGGGAGGGCCGAGCAGTACTTC. It encodes CASSLGTGRAEQYF. Combining the CDR3 with reference TRBV7-9 and TRBJ2-7 gives the whole variable domain DTGVSQNPRHKITKRGQNVTFRCDPISEHNRLYWYRQTLGQGPEFLTYFQNEAQLEKSRLLSDRFSAERPKGSFSTLEIQRTEQGDSAMYLCASSLGTGRAEQYFGPGTRLTVT.

This clonotype has ten or more counts. The V and J genes are TRBV18 and TRBJ1-5; D remains unclear. The germline V and J ends were trimmed by 0 bases and 11 bases, with 14 bases remaining between them. The V gene's germline CDR1 is KGHSH and CDR2 LQKENI. The CDR3 contains 14 residues. CDR3 sequence (DNA): TGTGCCAGCTCACCACCCCAGACCCGATGGTCCCAGCATTTT. This translates into CASSPPQTRWSQHF.

The V and J genes are TRBV5-1 and TRBJ2-5; weak D call: TRBD2 (6 bases). The V gene lost 3 bases and the J gene lost 4 bases, with 13 bases spanning the gap. The germline V gene encodes CDR1 SGHRS and CDR2 YFSETQ. This CDR3 contains 14 residues. CDR3 sequence (DNA): TGCGCCAGCAGCTCGGGACTTCTAGGAGAGACCCAGTACTTC. The encoded protein is CASSSGLLGETQYF.

This clonotype was counted a few times. The rearrangement joins TRBV29-1 to TRBJ2-1; 13 positions match TRBD2. V was clipped by 5 bases and J by 7 bases; unmatched bases: 11. The CDR3 has 16 amino acids. The germline gives CDR1 SQVTM, CDR2 ANQGSEA. The CDR3 sequence is CSVSGTSGDPTNEQFF. CDR3 sequence (DNA): TGCAGCGTTTCTGGGACTAGCGGGGACCCCACAAATGAGCAGTTCTTC.

The rearrangement uses TRBV9 and TRBJ2-7; 11 bases agree with TRBD1. The germline gives CDR1 SGDLS, CDR2 YYNGEE. V shed 0 bases, J shed 3 bases, and the junction held 2 bases outside the gene matches. The CDR3 contains 15 residues. CDR3 protein: CASSVAGTGGYEQYF. The CDR3 DNA reads as TGTGCCAGCAGCGTAGCCGGGACAGGGGGCTACGAGCAGTACTTC.

At least ten counts were recorded for this clonotype. The chain couples TRBV7-9 to TRBJ1-6; unclear D gene. Trimming cost V 1 base and J 0 bases, with 10 bases left between them. The CDR3 sequence is 17 residues long. Per the germline V gene, CDR1 is SEHNR and CDR2 is FQNEAQ (reference sequence). The CDR3: CASSLGQTSSYNSPLHF. The CDR3 DNA reads as TGTGCCAGCAGCTTAGGGCAGACGAGCTCCTATAATTCACCCCTCCACTTT.